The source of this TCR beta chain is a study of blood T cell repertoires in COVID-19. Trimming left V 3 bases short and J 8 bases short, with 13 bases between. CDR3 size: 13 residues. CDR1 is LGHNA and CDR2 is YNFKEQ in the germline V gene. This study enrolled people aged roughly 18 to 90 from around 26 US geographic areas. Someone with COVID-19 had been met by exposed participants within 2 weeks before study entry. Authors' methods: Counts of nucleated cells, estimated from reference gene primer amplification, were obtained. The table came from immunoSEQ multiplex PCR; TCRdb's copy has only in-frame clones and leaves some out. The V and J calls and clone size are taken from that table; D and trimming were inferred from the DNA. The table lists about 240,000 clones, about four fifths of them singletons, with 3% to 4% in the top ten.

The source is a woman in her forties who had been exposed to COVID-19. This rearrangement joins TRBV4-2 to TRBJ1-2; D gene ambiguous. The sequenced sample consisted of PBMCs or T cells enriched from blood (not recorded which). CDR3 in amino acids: CASSQGEAGGYTF. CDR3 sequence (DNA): TGTGCCAGCAGCCAGGGTGAGGCGGGAGGCTACACCTTC.